Sequencing of this T cell receptor beta chain was carried out in a study of cytomegalovirus exposure and HLA in healthy donors. Study background: Researchers found that under 90% of some 400 genotyped donors fell within the Caucasian-associated ancestry cluster. Study findings and constraints: Rarity marked most TCR sequences, yet some public TCRs occurred in many donors.

Primers: 60 Vbeta forward and 13 Jbeta reverse. Assay used: immunoSEQ multiplex PCR; TCRdb lists only in-frame clones, some missing. The sample holds 95,000 to 100,000 clones, approximately 76% seen once. Germline values: CDR1 MNHEY, CDR2 SVGAGI. V shed 6 bases and J shed 2 bases, with 14 bases lying between them. The CDR3 sequence is 14 residues long. Turning to this clone: The target antigen is unknown.

The source of this sequence is a man aged 35 to 55 in good health and CMV-seropositive. Sequenced material: PBMCs. This chain links TRBV6-5 with TRBJ2-7, with D perhaps matching TRBD1 (6 bases). CDR3 in DNA: TGTGCCAGCAGCTCGAACAGGGCCACCTACGAGCAGTACTTC. Translated, it gives CASSSNRATYEQYF.